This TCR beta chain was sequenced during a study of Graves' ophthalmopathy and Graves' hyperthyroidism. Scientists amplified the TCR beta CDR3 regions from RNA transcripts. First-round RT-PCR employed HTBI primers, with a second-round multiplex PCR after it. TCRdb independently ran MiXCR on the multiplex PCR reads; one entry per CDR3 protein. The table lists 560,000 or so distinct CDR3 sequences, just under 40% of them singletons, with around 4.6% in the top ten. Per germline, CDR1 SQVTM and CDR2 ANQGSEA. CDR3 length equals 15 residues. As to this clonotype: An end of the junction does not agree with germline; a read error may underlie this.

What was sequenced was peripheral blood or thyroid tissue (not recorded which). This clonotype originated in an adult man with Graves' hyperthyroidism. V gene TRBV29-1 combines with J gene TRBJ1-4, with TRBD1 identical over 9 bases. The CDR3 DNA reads TGCAACGTTTTGGGACAGGGACCTGGTAATGAAAAACTGTTTTTT. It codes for CNVLGQGPGNEKLFF.